Shown below are 26 T cell receptor beta chains from a single sample sequenced in a study of cytomegalovirus exposure and HLA in healthy donors (dated by TCRdb to about 2017). Receptor libraries were prepared by the immunoSEQ multiplex PCR assay. For the multiplex PCR, a mixture combining 60 forward primers for TCR Vbeta segments and 13 reverse primers for TCR Jbeta segments was used. Not all clones reach the TCRdb copy of this immuneACCESS table, which keeps in-frame sequences only. Checked studies attribute under half of the gap to unresolved V genes and leave the rest unexplained. The table of this sample itemizes 130,000 to 150,000 clones. The ten biggest clones cover 0.8% to 1% of the sample. What was sequenced was PBMCs. Source of these receptors: a male donor in good health and CMV-seronegative.

The chain links TRBV4-2 to TRBJ2-7; 15 positions agree with TRBD2. Germline loops: CDR1 LGHNA, CDR2 YNFKEQ. The CDR3 is 17 residues long. J gave up 5 bases and V 4 bases, and 9 bases lay outside the gene matches. The CDR3 DNA is TGTGCCAGCAGCCCGAGGGGACTAGCGGGGGGAAACCACGAGCAGTACTTC. Its translation is CASSPRGLAGGNHEQYF.

The chain is built from TRBV29-1 and TRBJ1-2; D gene unclear. CDR3 size: 19 residues. Trimming took 0 bases from V and 0 from J, leaving 23 bases between them. Germline V lookup: CDR1 SQVTM, CDR2 ANQGSEA. CDR3 in amino acids: CSVEDRKTWEGGTNYGYTF. The CDR3 DNA follows: TGCAGCGTTGAAGACCGAAAGACCTGGGAAGGCGGGACTAACTATGGCTACACCTTC.

The chain recombines TRBV15 with TRBJ1-1; D unresolved. V was cut by 0 bases and J by 4 bases, with 9 bases left in between. Germline CDR1 is LNHNV and CDR2 is YYDKDF (reference sequence). The CDR3 has 14 residues. The CDR3 nucleotides read TGTGCCACCAGCAGAGAAATAGTTACCACTGAAGCTTTCTTT. Translated, it gives CATSREIVTTEAFF.

The chain couples TRBV6-5 to TRBJ1-2; tentative D call: TRBD1 (5 bases). Germline loops: CDR1 MNHEY, CDR2 SVGAGI. Trimming took off 6 bases at V and 8 bases at J, with 16 bases between the two ends. The CDR3 covers 13 residues. CDR3 amino acids: CASRLYQGGGYTF. The CDR3, as DNA: TGTGCCAGCAGACTGTACCAGGGCGGAGGCTACACCTTC.

CDR3 DNA: TGTGCCAGCAGCCAAAGGAGGGAGGTGGGCCAAGAGACCCAGTACTTC. This translates into CASSQRREVGQETQYF. V is TRBV14 and J is TRBJ2-5, with D possibly being TRBD2 (6 bases). V was clipped by 2 bases and J by 1 base, with 14 bases between them. This CDR3 is built from 16 residues. CDR1 SGHDN and CDR2 FVKESK come from the germline V gene.

The V gene is TRBV5-4, the J gene TRBJ1-2, with D possibly being TRBD1 (6 bases). The V end lost 6 bases, the J end lost 6 bases, and 18 bases lay between the germline ends. The CDR3 covers 14 residues. Germline values: CDR1 SGHNT, CDR2 YYREEE (reference sequence). The CDR3 DNA reads as TGTGCCAGCAAGCTTTGGGGGGGGCCGGATGGCTACACCTTC. Translation gives CASKLWGGPDGYTF.

The V call is TRBV6-4, the J call TRBJ2-7; 7 bases match TRBD1. Germline V gene data show CDR1 as MRHNA and CDR2 as SNTAGT. There are 14 residues in the CDR3. The J segment lost 2 bases and the V segment lost 6 bases, leaving 7 bases of the junction unmatched. CDR3: CASRSRGSPYEQYF. The CDR3 coding sequence is TGTGCCAGCAGGAGCAGGGGGAGCCCCTACGAGCAGTACTTC.

This sequence joins TRBV5-1 and TRBJ2-2; D unclear. There are 14 residues in the CDR3. In germline, CDR1 is SGHRS, CDR2 YFSETQ. V lost 8 bases, J lost 0 bases, and 11 bases lay in between. As DNA, the CDR3 is TGCGCCAGTACCAGGCAATCGAACACCGGGGAGCTGTTTTTT. Amino acid sequence: CASTRQSNTGELFF.

The genes are TRBV11-2 and TRBJ1-1; no definite D call. CDR3 length equals 13 residues. Between the trimmed V and J ends, which lost 0 bases and 5 bases, there was a span of 7 bases. CDR1 SGHAT and CDR2 FQNNGV come from the germline V gene. CDR3: CASSLEQKTEAFF. CDR3 DNA: TGTGCCAGCAGCTTAGAGCAGAAGACTGAAGCTTTCTTT.

The chain carries TRBV30 and TRBJ1-4; 7 bases agree with TRBD1. The trim removed 0 bases at V and 2 bases at J, leaving 3 bases unmatched. CDR1 GTSNPN and CDR2 SVGIG come from the germline V gene (reference sequence). The CDR3 has 15 amino acids. CDR3 region: CAWSVFRGTNEKLFF. CDR3 in DNA: TGTGCCTGGAGTGTTTTCAGGGGGACTAATGAAAAACTGTTTTTT.

V and J are TRBV7-8 and TRBJ1-3; D is possibly TRBD1 (6 bases). CDR1 is SGHVS, CDR2 FQNEAQ, per germline. V dropped 7 bases and J dropped 3 bases, with 13 bases sitting between them. This CDR3 has 14 amino acids. CDR3 sequence (DNA): TGTGCCAGCACCGGACAGACTTATGGAAACACCATATATTTT. Its translation: CASTGQTYGNTIYF.

This sequence joins TRBV6-6 and TRBJ1-1; D is unresolved. Germline lookup yields CDR1 MNHNY and CDR2 SVGAGI (reference sequence). The CDR3 consists of 12 residues. V gave up 4 bases and J gave up 4 bases, with 7 bases separating them. The CDR3: CASSFGSTEAFF. CDR3 DNA sequence: TGTGCCAGCAGTTTCGGGAGCACTGAAGCTTTCTTT.

The chain uses TRBV7-9 and TRBJ2-1; 8 nucleotides agree with TRBD2. Germline V gene data show CDR1 as SEHNR and CDR2 as FQNEAQ (reference sequence). This CDR3 comprises 15 residues. Trimming took 5 bases from V and 6 from J; bases not matched to a gene: 9. This CDR3 reads CASSPSGRAFNEQFF. In DNA, the CDR3 is TGTGCCAGCAGCCCCTCCGGGAGGGCCTTCAATGAGCAGTTCTTC.

This chain links TRBV5-6 with TRBJ1-3; no clear D gene. CDR1 is SGHDT, CDR2 YYEEEE, per germline. The CDR3 contains 15 residues. Trimming took 5 bases from V and 0 from J, leaving 12 bases between them. Here the CDR3 DNA reads TGTGCCAGCAGGTCGGAGGCCTTCTCTGGAAACACCATATATTTT. Translation gives CASRSEAFSGNTIYF.

The chain employs TRBV30 and TRBJ1-4; no clear D gene. This CDR3 region has 14 residues. With 0 bases removed from V and 4 bases from J, the gap between germline ends came to 9 bases. Germline CDR1 and CDR2: GTSNPN and SVGIG (reference sequence). The CDR3 here is CAWSVHGLNEKLFF. For the CDR3, the DNA is TGTGCCTGGAGTGTACATGGGCTTAATGAAAAACTGTTTTTT.

This chain uses TRBV7-9 with TRBJ2-7; a weak D match, TRBD1 (5 bases). The CDR3 is made up of 16 amino acids. V shed 5 bases and J shed 0 bases, with 17 bases lying between them. Per germline, CDR1 SEHNR and CDR2 FQNEAQ (reference sequence). Here the CDR3 reads CASSDQTEHHSYEQYF. DNA for the CDR3: TGTGCCAGCAGCGATCAGACAGAACATCACTCCTACGAGCAGTACTTC.

The rearrangement uses TRBV9 and TRBJ2-5, with D perhaps matching TRBD2 (5 bases). Germline assignment: CDR1 SGDLS and CDR2 YYNGEE. This CDR3 region has 15 residues. Trimming took off 4 bases at V and 4 bases at J, with 17 bases between the two ends. The CDR3 nucleotides read TGTGCCAGCAGCCCCTTTGGGCAGGCGGGAGAGACCCAGTACTTC. This translates into CASSPFGQAGETQYF.

In nucleotides, the CDR3 is TGTGCCGGGGAGTGGGACAGGGGGCCGGGCGAGCAGTTCTTC. Translating it yields CAGEWDRGPGEQFF. The chain recombines TRBV30 with TRBJ2-1; TRBD1 aligns across 12 bases. In germline, CDR1 is GTSNPN, CDR2 SVGIG (reference sequence). This CDR3 has 14 residues. V dropped 8 bases and J dropped 10; count of bases not matched to a gene: 12.

This chain connects TRBV5-1 to TRBJ2-4; tentatively, D is TRBD2 (5 bases). Germline-derived CDR1 and CDR2 are SGHRS and YFSETQ. The CDR3 extends over 18 amino acids. The V gene lost 2 bases and the J gene lost 0 bases, with 18 bases spanning the gap. The CDR3 DNA reads TGCGCCAGCAGCTTCAGCGCATCCGGGGTTATAGCCAAAAACATTCAGTACTTC. It specifies CASSFSASGVIAKNIQYF. Looking up the rest from reference TRBV5-1 and TRBJ2-4 gives the full variable domain: KAGVTQTPRYLIKTRGQQVTLSCSPISGHRSVSWYQQTPGQGLQFLFEYFSETQRNKGNFPGRFSGRQFSNSRSEMNVSTLELGDSALYLCASSFSASGVIAKNIQYFGAGTRLSVL.

The rearrangement joins TRBV5-1 to TRBJ2-3; D is possibly TRBD1 (5 bases). The CDR3 is 15 residues long. Trimming left V 2 bases short and J 1 base short, with 11 bases between. CDR1 is SGHRS and CDR2 is YFSETQ in the germline V gene. The CDR3 here is CASSFSTRGTDTQYF. Here the CDR3 DNA reads TGCGCCAGCAGCTTCTCTACCAGGGGCACAGATACGCAGTATTTT.

The CDR3 loop is CASSQAEGISYNEQFF. In DNA form, the CDR3 reads TGCGCCAGCAGCCAAGCTGAGGGCATCAGCTACAATGAGCAGTTCTTC. The J gene is TRBJ2-1, the V gene TRBV4-1; possibly TRBD2 for D (5 bases). The germline V gene encodes CDR1 MGHRA and CDR2 YSYEKL. Between the trimmed V and J ends, which lost 1 base and 3 bases, there was a span of 13 bases. This CDR3 is built from 16 residues.

The chain has TRBV27 and TRBJ1-2, with 9 bases identical to TRBD1. V was pared by 6 bases and J by 2 bases, with 4 bases of the junction left unmatched. CDR1 and CDR2 from the germline V gene are MNHEY and SMNVEV (reference sequence). The CDR3 extends over 14 amino acids. CDR3 amino acids: CASSYRGPNYGYTF. CDR3 sequence (DNA): TGTGCCAGCAGCTACAGGGGGCCCAACTATGGCTACACCTTC.

The chain recombines TRBV30 with TRBJ1-5, with 8 bases fitting TRBD1. CDR1 is GTSNPN and CDR2 is SVGIG in the germline V gene (reference sequence). The CDR3 is 14 residues long. With V trimmed by 2 bases and J by 4 bases, 4 bases remained unmatched. Here the CDR3 reads CAWSRTGRNQPQHF. CDR3 DNA sequence: TGTGCCTGGAGTAGGACAGGGCGGAATCAGCCCCAGCATTTT.

The rearrangement joins TRBV30 to TRBJ2-1; 7 nucleotides agree with TRBD1. The length of the CDR3 is 13 residues. V lost 4 bases and J lost 7; bases outside the gene matches: 7. CDR1 is GTSNPN, CDR2 SVGIG, per germline (reference sequence). CDR3 in DNA: TGTGCCTGGATGGGGGACAGACGAAATGAGCAGTTCTTC. Its translation is CAWMGDRRNEQFF.

The J gene is TRBJ2-7, the V gene TRBV2; maybe TRBD2 (5 bases). The V end was cut by 8 bases, the J end by 2 bases, with 16 bases between. Germline V CDR1 and CDR2: SNHLY, FYNNEI. CDR3 length: 14 residues. The CDR3 is CASCGETRAYEQYF. CDR3 in DNA: TGTGCCAGCTGCGGTGAAACGAGGGCCTACGAGCAGTACTTC.

The chain uses TRBV15 and TRBJ2-1; D is unresolved. Germline assignment: CDR1 LNHNV and CDR2 YYDKDF (reference sequence). The CDR3 has 17 residues. V lost 1 base, J lost 2 bases, and 15 bases lay in between. The CDR3 reads CATSRAPPSRAYNEQFF. CDR3 sequence (DNA): TGTGCCACCAGCAGAGCCCCCCCGTCGCGAGCCTACAATGAGCAGTTCTTC. Full variable domain (remainder filled in from reference TRBV15 and TRBJ2-1): DAMVIQNPRYQVTQFGKPVTLSCSQTLNHNVMYWYQQKSSQAPKLLFHYYDKDFNNEADTPDNFQSRRPNTSFCFLDIRSPGLGDTAMYLCATSRAPPSRAYNEQFFGPGTRLTVL.